These T cell receptor beta chains were read from a single sample in a study of T cells after yellow fever vaccination. One entry per CDR3 protein results from TCRdb running MiXCR on the 5' RACE reads. The repertoire holds 150,000 to 200,000 distinct CDR3 sequences, with about 6.2% as singletons. The sequences come from CD4+ T cells sorted from PBMCs, collected on the day of the first yellow fever vaccination. These receptors were obtained from a man younger than 30 who received the YFV17D yellow fever vaccine. The conserved cysteine and the conserved F or W are not part of the CDR3 here. A clone size is listed for some rows: how often the clone was seen (once, few, many), or a class if it is expanded.

CDR3 protein	clone size	V gene	J gene
ASSSVEGLEYTGELF	few	TRBV11-2	TRBJ2-2
ASSYRGIGQETQY	.	TRBV7-9	TRBJ2-5
ASSGRGGPNSPLH	.	TRBV3-1	TRBJ1-6
AISSVAYEQY	.	TRBV12-3/TRBV12-4	TRBJ2-7
ASSSLGTHGYEQY	.	TRBV6-2/TRBV6-3	TRBJ2-7
ASSHKGPDTEAF	many	TRBV4-3	TRBJ1-1
SARDIGKNYGYT	many	TRBV20-1	TRBJ1-2
ASSQGYYGYT	.	TRBV6-1	TRBJ1-2
ASSLTSSSKKYEQY	many	TRBV5-1	TRBJ2-7
AINAGTANYGYT	.	TRBV10-3	TRBJ1-2
ATSREGEQF	many	TRBV15	TRBJ2-1
SVGQGVRQPQH	many	TRBV29-1	TRBJ1-5
ASRVGPDGASTQY	many	TRBV5-1	TRBJ2-3
ASSPDIAFSGNTIY	.	TRBV12-3/TRBV12-4	TRBJ1-3
ASSRGTGHEQF	many	TRBV7-9	TRBJ2-1
ASSNRLAGGPYNEQF	few	TRBV6-2/TRBV6-3	TRBJ2-1
ASSFTEGWAF	.	TRBV11-2	TRBJ1-1
SARALAGSPLH	many	TRBV20-1	TRBJ1-6
ASSFQGGRQF	few	TRBV6-5	TRBJ2-1
AILSESLVYGYT	.	TRBV28	TRBJ1-2
ASSRKGQGADQPQH	many	TRBV4-1	TRBJ1-5
ANPRAGGQETQY	few	TRBV10-1	TRBJ2-5
ASSLFEARELF	few	TRBV28	.
ASSPTATGQVSYEQY	few	TRBV5-1	TRBJ2-7
ASRRAGKEYGYT	many	TRBV11-2	TRBJ1-2
ASSFFSGGQPNEQF	many	TRBV12-3/TRBV12-4	TRBJ2-1
ASSIRQENQPQH	.	TRBV5-6	TRBJ1-5
ASSATAYGYT	.	TRBV12-3/TRBV12-4	TRBJ1-2
ASSLFRGREGGELF	few	TRBV7-2	TRBJ2-2
ASSFAQGKLF	.	TRBV7-9	TRBJ2-2
ASRQDGGGELF	many	TRBV2	TRBJ2-2
ASSLLPGSEKLF	many	TRBV12-3/TRBV12-4	TRBJ1-4
AISELGVGGETQY	many	TRBV10-3	TRBJ2-5
ASSSIEVSGDYIQPQH	many	TRBV12-3/TRBV12-4	TRBJ1-5